The 28 T cell receptor beta chains in this list originate from one sample, sequenced in a study of cytomegalovirus exposure and HLA in healthy donors. Assay: immunoSEQ multiplex PCR; the TCRdb copy retains only in-frame clones and omits some. The data contain some 170,000 clones, roughly 84% of them singletons. The sample taken for sequencing was PBMCs. The receptors were gathered from a man aged 25-45 years in good health and CMV-seropositive.

The chain recombines TRBV25-1 with TRBJ2-5; 11 bases are shared with TRBD1. Germline loops: CDR1 MGHDK, CDR2 SYGVNS. The J segment lost 12 bases and the V segment lost 6 bases, leaving 6 bases of the junction unmatched. This CDR3 is 12 amino acids long. The CDR3 is CASRTPGQGEYF. CDR3 nucleotide sequence: TGTGCCAGCAGAACCCCGGGACAGGGGGAGTACTTC.

This chain links TRBV6-1 with TRBJ1-1; 8 bases line up with TRBD1. This CDR3 comprises 15 residues. The junction had 7 bases not matched to a gene; V was cut back by 6 bases and J by 1 base. Germline CDR1 reads MNHNS; CDR2 reads SASEGT. This chain's CDR3 is CASRSGTGANTEAFF. DNA of the CDR3: TGTGCCAGCAGATCCGGGACAGGTGCGAACACTGAAGCTTTCTTT.

The gene calls are TRBV29-1 and TRBJ2-7; D unclear. Germline V gene data show CDR1 as SQVTM and CDR2 as ANQGSEA. The CDR3 spans 13 residues. Trimming removed 4 bases at V and 6 bases at J, with 16 bases between. The CDR3 reads CSVGEASPPEQYF. DNA for the CDR3: TGCAGCGTTGGAGAGGCCTCCCCGCCCGAGCAGTACTTC.

The J gene is TRBJ2-1, the V gene TRBV13; 7 nucleotides align to TRBD2. J gave up 3 bases and V 4 bases, and 6 bases lay outside the gene matches. Germline-derived CDR1 and CDR2 are PRHDT and FYEKMQ (reference sequence). The CDR3 has 15 residues. CDR3 amino acids: CASSSTGGDYNEQFF. CDR3 nucleotides: TGTGCCAGCAGCTCCACTGGGGGGGACTACAATGAGCAGTTCTTC.

This clone was detected once. The DNA of the CDR3 is TGTGCCAGCAGCGGAGAGGGACAGGGGCTAGGCCCTGAAGCTTTCTTT. Translation gives CASSGEGQGLGPEAFF. The chain combines TRBV5-4 with TRBJ1-1; TRBD1 aligns across 10 bases. V gave up 4 bases and J gave up 6 bases; unmatched junction bases: 12. The CDR3 length is 16 residues. The V gene's germline CDR1 is SGHNT and CDR2 YYREEE (reference sequence).

The chain uses TRBV6-1 and TRBJ2-1, with 8 bases that match TRBD2. The CDR3 is 14 amino acids. V dropped 3 bases and J dropped 4; count of bases not matched to a gene: 2. CDR1 and CDR2 (germline): MNHNS, SASEGT. In DNA form, the CDR3 reads TGTGCCAGCAGTGACGGGAGGGGGTACAATGAGCAGTTCTTC. Translated, it gives CASSDGRGYNEQFF.

The chain couples TRBV7-9 to TRBJ2-5, with 12 nucleotides matching TRBD2. There are 16 residues in the CDR3. Germline V gives CDR1 SEHNR, CDR2 FQNEAQ (reference sequence). V lost 5 bases, J lost 1 base, and 5 bases stayed unmatched. This CDR3 is CASSPGLAGAQETQYF. CDR3 nucleotide sequence: TGTGCCAGCAGCCCGGGACTAGCGGGTGCCCAAGAGACCCAGTACTTC.

The V and J genes are TRBV6-1 and TRBJ1-1, with D tentatively TRBD1 (6 bases). The V and J ends lost 5 bases and 1 base respectively, with 8 bases between them. This CDR3 has 13 amino acids. Germline loops: CDR1 MNHNS, CDR2 SASEGT. In nucleotides, the CDR3 is TGTGCCAGCAGTTCGACAGGGAACACTGAAGCTTTCTTT. Residues: CASSSTGNTEAFF.

The V gene is TRBV10-3, the J gene TRBJ2-2, with 9 bases that match TRBD2. Losses at the gene ends were 8 bases for V and 0 bases for J; bases not matched to a gene: 7. The V gene's germline CDR1 is ENHRY and CDR2 SYGVKD. This CDR3 has 16 residues. The CDR3 region is CAIRGLAGSNTGELFF. As DNA, the CDR3 is TGTGCCATCCGCGGGCTAGCGGGGTCGAACACCGGGGAGCTGTTTTTT.

The J gene is TRBJ1-2, the V gene TRBV9, with TRBD1 matching over 10 bases. V gave up 4 bases and J gave up 8 bases; unmatched junction bases: 14. The CDR3 is 16 residues long. Germline CDR1 SGDLS, CDR2 YYNGEE. The CDR3 is CASSKTGTGVTGGYTF. CDR3 bases: TGTGCCAGCAGCAAGACCGGGACAGGGGTTACAGGAGGCTACACCTTC.

The gene calls are TRBV29-1 and TRBJ2-1; D uncertain. Trimming removed 4 bases from V and 4 bases from J, with 11 bases in between. The CDR3 spans 13 residues. Germline loops: CDR1 SQVTM, CDR2 ANQGSEA. The CDR3 loop is CSVGGLEYNEQFF. In DNA form, the CDR3 reads TGCAGCGTTGGTGGCCTGGAGTACAATGAGCAGTTCTTC.

V and J are TRBV19 and TRBJ2-7; TRBD2 might be the D (5 bases). The germline CDR1 and CDR2 sequences are LNHDA and SQIVND (reference sequence). Trimming removed 7 bases from V and 4 bases from J, with 11 bases in between. The CDR3 runs 12 residues. CDR3 bases: TGTGCCAGTACCGATAAGCGGTACGAGCAGTACTTC. This sequence encodes CASTDKRYEQYF.

This clone was counted a few times. The chain joins TRBV30 to TRBJ1-2, with no clear D. This CDR3 comprises 11 residues. Germline CDR1 GTSNPN, CDR2 SVGIG (reference sequence). With 2 bases removed from V and 8 bases from J, the gap between germline ends came to 9 bases. The CDR3 region is CAWSYSRGYTF. CDR3 nucleotides: TGTGCCTGGAGTTACTCACGGGGCTACACCTTC.

The rearrangement joins TRBV9 to TRBJ1-2; 7 bases are shared with TRBD1. The CDR3 covers 15 residues. Losses at the gene ends were 4 bases for V and 3 bases for J; bases not matched to a gene: 9. CDR1 and CDR2 (germline): SGDLS, YYNGEE. CDR3 DNA sequence: TGTGCCAGCAGCCCCAGACAGGGAAGCCACTATGGCTACACCTTC. This codes for CASSPRQGSHYGYTF.

The V gene is TRBV25-1, the J gene TRBJ2-1, with D perhaps TRBD2 (6 bases). CDR1 MGHDK and CDR2 SYGVNS come from the germline V gene. The CDR3 is 11 amino acids. Trimming took 4 bases from V and 10 from J, leaving 8 bases between them. Here the CDR3 reads CASSVLAEQFF. The DNA for the CDR3 is TGTGCCAGCAGTGTTCTAGCGGAGCAGTTCTTC.

The rearrangement links TRBV7-2 to TRBJ2-1, with TRBD2 matching over 13 bases. V shed 11 bases and J 3 bases; nucleotides not matched to a gene: 13. This CDR3 is built from 17 residues. Germline CDR1 SGHTA, CDR2 FQGNSA. The CDR3 loop is CARTSGRASQGYNEQFF. Here the CDR3 DNA reads TGTGCCCGAACTAGCGGGAGGGCCAGTCAGGGCTACAATGAGCAGTTCTTC.

The rearrangement uses TRBV19 and TRBJ1-4; D gene uncertain. Trimming cost V 7 bases and J 0 bases, with 12 bases left between them. The CDR3 loop spans 15 amino acids. CDR1 and CDR2 from the germline V gene are LNHDA and SQIVND (reference sequence). The CDR3 loop is CASTSIEATNEKLFF. The CDR3 DNA is TGTGCCAGTACAAGCATCGAAGCAACTAATGAAAAACTGTTTTTT.

The chain links TRBV6-5 to TRBJ1-4; D perhaps matches TRBD1 (5 bases). V shed 7 bases and J shed 7 bases, with 19 bases lying between them. The CDR3 runs to 15 residues. Germline CDR1 is MNHEY and CDR2 is SVGAGI. As DNA, the CDR3 is TGTGCCAGCACGATCGGGCGGGGGGAAGGTGAAAAACTGTTTTTT. This sequence encodes CASTIGRGEGEKLFF.

The gene calls are TRBV27 and TRBJ2-1, with 8 bases aligning to TRBD2. From germline, CDR1 is MNHEY and CDR2 SMNVEV (reference sequence). V shed 5 bases, J shed 3 bases, and the junction held 3 bases outside the gene matches. This CDR3 region has 14 residues. The CDR3 bases are TGTGCCAGCAGTCTGAGCGGGAGCTACAATGAGCAGTTCTTC. Translation: CASSLSGSYNEQFF.

CDR3 sequence reads: CAWSQTSQETQYF. The CDR3 nucleotides read TGTGCCTGGAGCCAGACTAGCCAAGAGACCCAGTACTTC. The rearrangement links TRBV30 to TRBJ2-5, with TRBD2 as a possible D gene (6 bases). Trimming cost V 3 bases and J 1 base, with 9 bases left between them. This CDR3 contains 13 residues. Germline V gives CDR1 GTSNPN, CDR2 SVGIG (reference sequence).

The chain joins TRBV19 to TRBJ2-5, with D perhaps TRBD2 (6 bases). The CDR3 has 14 amino acids. Germline V CDR1 and CDR2: LNHDA, SQIVND (reference sequence). V gave up 7 bases and J gave up 4 bases, with 16 bases separating them. In DNA, the CDR3 is TGTGCCAGTAAAGCGGGCCAAGCGACAGAGACCCAGTACTTC. Amino acids: CASKAGQATETQYF.

The chain couples TRBV28 to TRBJ1-2; 8 nucleotides line up with TRBD1. The V gene end was trimmed by 5 bases and the J gene end by 9 bases; junction bases not matched to a gene: 17. The CDR3 runs to 16 residues. Germline loops: CDR1 MDHEN, CDR2 SYDVKM. CDR3: CASSPPPRQGIIRYTF. The DNA for the CDR3 is TGTGCCAGCAGTCCCCCCCCGAGACAGGGGATCATACGCTACACCTTC.

The chain uses TRBV15 and TRBJ2-3; TRBD2 matches 11 bases. With V trimmed by 5 bases and J by 14 bases, 9 bases remained unmatched. This CDR3 region has 13 residues. CDR1 LNHNV and CDR2 YYDKDF come from the germline V gene (reference sequence). CDR3: CATSPIAGGALYF. The CDR3 region has the DNA TGTGCCACCAGCCCAATAGCGGGAGGGGCGTTGTATTTT.

V and J are TRBV18 and TRBJ1-2, with TRBD1 as a possible D gene (6 bases). The CDR3 extends over 12 amino acids. Germline V gene lookup returns CDR1 KGHSH and CDR2 LQKENI. Trimming removed 7 bases at V and 11 bases at J, with 17 bases between. CDR3 residues: CASYRGGDPYTF. The CDR3 region has the DNA TGTGCCAGCTACCGAGGGGGAGATCCATACACCTTC.

The J gene is TRBJ2-3, the V gene TRBV4-1, with TRBD1 matching 7 bases. The germline gives CDR1 MGHRA, CDR2 YSYEKL. This CDR3 is built from 19 residues. The V and J ends lost 5 bases and 0 bases, in that order; junction bases with no gene match: 17. As DNA, the CDR3 is TGCGCCAGCAGCTTAACAGGGGTGCAGGGAAGTACTAGCACAGATACGCAGTATTTT. Protein sequence: CASSLTGVQGSTSTDTQYF.

The chain links TRBV29-1 to TRBJ1-2; D might be TRBD1 (6 bases). CDR1 SQVTM and CDR2 ANQGSEA come from the germline V gene. V was shortened by 6 bases and J by 0 bases, with 11 bases between the two germline ends. The CDR3 is 13 residues long. Here the CDR3 reads CSVLDSPNYGYTF. CDR3 sequence (DNA): TGCAGCGTCCTGGACAGTCCTAACTATGGCTACACCTTC.

This clone came up a few times. The chain links TRBV4-1 to TRBJ2-3, with D possibly TRBD1 on 6 matching bases. V gave up 2 bases and J gave up 0 bases, with 15 bases separating them. The V gene's germline CDR1 is MGHRA and CDR2 YSYEKL. The CDR3 is made up of 17 amino acids. The CDR3 DNA sequence: TGCGCCAGCAGCCAACCGAGGAGGACAGTGAGCACAGATACGCAGTATTTT. Translation gives CASSQPRRTVSTDTQYF.

The chain recombines TRBV7-2 with TRBJ1-2, with 7 bases matching TRBD1. Trimming removed 1 base from V and 2 bases from J; junction bases left unmatched: 4. This CDR3 is 15 amino acids long. Germline V gene data show CDR1 as SGHTA and CDR2 as FQGNSA. CDR3 in amino acids: CASSLDAGQNYGYTF. The CDR3 DNA reads TGTGCCAGCAGCTTAGATGCGGGACAGAACTATGGCTACACCTTC.